This TCR beta chain was captured by sequencing in a study of cytomegalovirus exposure and HLA in healthy donors. The PCR contained 60 Vbeta and 13 Jbeta primers. The table came from immunoSEQ multiplex PCR; TCRdb's copy has only in-frame clones and leaves some out. The sample includes under 250,000 clones, around 85% of them seen just once. As regards this clone: The antigen remains undetermined.

The study's findings and limits: Information on immune exposure was restricted to one variable (CMV serostatus). In a later analysis, common viral pathogens appeared linked to several of the most significant clusters.

The CDR3 length is 13 residues. Between the trimmed V and J ends, which lost 5 bases and 2 bases, there was a span of 6 bases. Germline CDR1 and CDR2: SGHAT and FQNNGV. Sequencing input: PBMCs. The chain couples TRBV11-2 to TRBJ2-2; no definite D call. The source of this sequence is a man aged 45-65 years in good health and CMV-seronegative. The CDR3 is CASSATNTGELFF. As DNA, the CDR3 is TGTGCCAGCAGCGCAACAAACACCGGGGAGCTGTTTTTT.